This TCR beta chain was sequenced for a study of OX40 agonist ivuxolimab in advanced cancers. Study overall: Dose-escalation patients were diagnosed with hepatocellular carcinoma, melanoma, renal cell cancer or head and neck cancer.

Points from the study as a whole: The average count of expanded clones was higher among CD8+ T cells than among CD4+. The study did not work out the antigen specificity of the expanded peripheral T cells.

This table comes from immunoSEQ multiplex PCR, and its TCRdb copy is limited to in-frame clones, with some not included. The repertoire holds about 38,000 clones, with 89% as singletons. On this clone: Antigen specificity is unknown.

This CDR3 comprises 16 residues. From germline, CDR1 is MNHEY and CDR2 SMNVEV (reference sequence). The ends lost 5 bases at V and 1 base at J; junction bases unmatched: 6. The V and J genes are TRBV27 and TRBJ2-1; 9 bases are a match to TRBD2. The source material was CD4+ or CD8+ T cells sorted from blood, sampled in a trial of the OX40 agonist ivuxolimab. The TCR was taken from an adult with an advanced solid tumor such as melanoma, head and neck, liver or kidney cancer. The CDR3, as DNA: TGTGCCAGCAGTAGTTTGGGACTAGCTTCCTACAATGAGCAGTTCTTC. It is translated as CASSSLGLASYNEQFF.